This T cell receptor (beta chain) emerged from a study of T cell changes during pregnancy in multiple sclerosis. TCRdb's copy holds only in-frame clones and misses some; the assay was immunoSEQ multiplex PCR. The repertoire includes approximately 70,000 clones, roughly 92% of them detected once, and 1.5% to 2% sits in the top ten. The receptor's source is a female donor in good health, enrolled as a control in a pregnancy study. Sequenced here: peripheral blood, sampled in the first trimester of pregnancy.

The CDR3 nucleotides read TGCGCCAGCAGCTTTACCAGCGGGAACTACGAGCAGTACTTC. Protein sequence: CASSFTSGNYEQYF. The chain couples TRBV5-1 to TRBJ2-7; 7 positions agree with TRBD2. This CDR3 region has 14 residues. From germline, CDR1 is SGHRS and CDR2 YFSETQ. Unmatched junction bases numbered 5, after V lost 2 bases and J lost 3 bases.